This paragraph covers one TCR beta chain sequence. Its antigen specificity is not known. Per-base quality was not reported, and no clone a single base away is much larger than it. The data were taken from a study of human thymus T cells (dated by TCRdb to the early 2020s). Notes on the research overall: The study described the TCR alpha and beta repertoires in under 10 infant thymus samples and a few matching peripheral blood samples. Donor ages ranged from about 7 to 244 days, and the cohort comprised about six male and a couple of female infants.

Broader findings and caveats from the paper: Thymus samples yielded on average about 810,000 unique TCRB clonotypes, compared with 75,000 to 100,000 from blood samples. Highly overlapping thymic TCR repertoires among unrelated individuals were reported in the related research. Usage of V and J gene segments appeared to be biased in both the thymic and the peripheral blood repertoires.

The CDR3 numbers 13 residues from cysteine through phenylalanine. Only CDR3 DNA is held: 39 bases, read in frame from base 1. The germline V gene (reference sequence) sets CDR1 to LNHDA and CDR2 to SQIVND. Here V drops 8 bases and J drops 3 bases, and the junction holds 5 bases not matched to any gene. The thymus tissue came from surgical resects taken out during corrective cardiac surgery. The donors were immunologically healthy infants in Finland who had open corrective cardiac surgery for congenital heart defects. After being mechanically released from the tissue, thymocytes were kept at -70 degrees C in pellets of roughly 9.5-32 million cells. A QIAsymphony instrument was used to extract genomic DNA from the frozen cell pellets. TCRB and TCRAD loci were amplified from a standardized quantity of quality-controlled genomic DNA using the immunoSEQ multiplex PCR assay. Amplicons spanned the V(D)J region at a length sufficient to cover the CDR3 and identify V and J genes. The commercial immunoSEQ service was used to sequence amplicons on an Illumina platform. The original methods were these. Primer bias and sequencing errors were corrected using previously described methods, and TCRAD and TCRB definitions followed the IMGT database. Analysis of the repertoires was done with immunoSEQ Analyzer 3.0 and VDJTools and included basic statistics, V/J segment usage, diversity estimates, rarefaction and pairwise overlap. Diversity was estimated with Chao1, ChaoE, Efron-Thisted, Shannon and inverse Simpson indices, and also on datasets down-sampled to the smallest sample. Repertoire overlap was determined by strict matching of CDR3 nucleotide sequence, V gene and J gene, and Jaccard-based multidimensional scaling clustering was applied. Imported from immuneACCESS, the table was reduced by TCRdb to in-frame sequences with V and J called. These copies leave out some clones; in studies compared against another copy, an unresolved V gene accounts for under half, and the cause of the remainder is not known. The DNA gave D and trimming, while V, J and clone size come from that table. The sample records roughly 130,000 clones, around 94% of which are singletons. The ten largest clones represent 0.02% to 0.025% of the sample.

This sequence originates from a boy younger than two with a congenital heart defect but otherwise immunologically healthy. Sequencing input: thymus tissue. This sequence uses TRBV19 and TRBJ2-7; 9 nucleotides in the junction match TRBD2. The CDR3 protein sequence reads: CASGQRGDYEQYF. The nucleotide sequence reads TGTGCCAGTGGCCAGCGGGGGGACTACGAGCAGTACTTC. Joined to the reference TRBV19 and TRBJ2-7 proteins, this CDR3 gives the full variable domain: DGGITQSPKYLFRKEGQNVTLSCEQNLNHDAMYWYRQDPGQGLRLIYYSQIVNDFQKGDIAEGYSVSREKKESFPLTVTSAQKNPTAFYLCASGQRGDYEQYFGPGTRLTVT.